The clone carrying this T cell receptor (beta chain) was seen only a few times. TCRdb re-called the 5' RACE reads with MiXCR, one entry per CDR3 protein. The sample contains 200,000 to 250,000 distinct CDR3 sequences, 7.5% of which appear only once. These data are taken from a study of identical twins. CDR3 size: 15 residues. Germline V CDR1 and CDR2: SGHKS, YYEKEE (reference sequence). Trimming removed 0 bases at V and 0 bases at J, with 9 bases between. These sequences were also reported in another study, on yellow fever vaccine responses in identical twins.

V and J are TRBV5-5 and TRBJ1-2; D ambiguous. The sequence was obtained from a woman younger than 30 in good health. Input material: memory (CD45RO+) T cells sorted from blood. The chain's CDR3 is CASSLVGTTNYGYTF. CDR3 in DNA: TGTGCCAGCAGCTTGGTTGGCACCACTAACTATGGCTACACCTTC.